This TCR beta chain was recorded in a study of cytomegalovirus exposure and HLA in healthy donors. As regards this clone: Its antigen is unidentified.

The PCR employed 60 Vbeta primers together with 13 Jbeta primers. TCRdb keeps only in-frame clones here, not all; method: immunoSEQ multiplex PCR. The repertoire holds around 99,000 clones, with around 76% as singletons. Trimming removed 6 bases at V and 2 bases at J, with 16 bases between. Per germline, CDR1 MNHNY and CDR2 SVGAGI (reference sequence). The CDR3 length is 15 residues. Study findings and constraints: In a later analysis, TCR association rates varied by HLA locus: DRB1 most, HLA-C fewest.

This TCR was recovered from a man younger than 45 in good health and CMV-seropositive. The chain links TRBV6-6 to TRBJ1-1; the D is unclear. Sequenced: PBMCs. Here the CDR3 reads CASSYQVGLNTEAFF. The CDR3 DNA sequence: TGTGCCAGCAGCTACCAGGTTGGGCTTAACACTGAAGCTTTCTTT.